This section outlines one T cell receptor beta chain sequence together with its context. This sample is part of a study of blood T cell repertoires in COVID-19. Overall study: The cDNA or gDNA used as material had been derived from T cells, B-cell-depleted T cells, or PBMCs.

In the original analysis: Amplifying reference gene primers gave estimates of nucleated cell counts. Clones were read by immunoSEQ multiplex PCR, and TCRdb kept only the in-frame ones, dropping some. V, J and clone size are taken as reported in that table, and D and trimming were inferred from the DNA itself. The sample shows around 300,000 clones, around 83% of them seen only once. The sample taken for sequencing was peripheral blood. The clonotype was recovered from a young man with active or convalescent COVID-19.

DNA for the CDR3: TGCAGCGTTGGGGGGGTAGGCTATGGCTACACCTTC. Translated, it gives CSVGGVGYGYTF. This chain joins TRBV29-1 and TRBJ1-2; D possibly corresponds to TRBD1 (5 bases). With 4 bases removed from V and 4 bases from J, the gap between germline ends came to 10 bases. This CDR3 is built from 12 residues. Germline loops: CDR1 SQVTM, CDR2 ANQGSEA.